Described below is a single TCR beta chain sequence and its context. The CDR3 is made up of 16 amino acids. The donors were members of the validation cohort, which comprised about 120 subjects and was separate from the first cohort of 666 subjects. This entry comes from a study of cytomegalovirus exposure and HLA in healthy donors. The data were produced by immunoSEQ multiplex PCR, yet TCRdb's version contains in-frame clones alone and is incomplete. The sample lists 200,000 to 300,000 clones; around 87% were seen once. Material for sequencing was PBMCs. This TCR derives from a woman between 25 and 40 years old in good health and CMV-seropositive. The J gene is TRBJ2-3, the V gene TRBV1; the tabulated D call, TRBD2, remains unverified against the DNA. TRBV1 is a pseudogene locus. The CDR3 reads CTSSQESGGPQDTQYF. The CDR3, as DNA: TGCACCAGCAGCCAAGAGTCGGGAGGGCCGCAAGATACGCAGTATTTT.